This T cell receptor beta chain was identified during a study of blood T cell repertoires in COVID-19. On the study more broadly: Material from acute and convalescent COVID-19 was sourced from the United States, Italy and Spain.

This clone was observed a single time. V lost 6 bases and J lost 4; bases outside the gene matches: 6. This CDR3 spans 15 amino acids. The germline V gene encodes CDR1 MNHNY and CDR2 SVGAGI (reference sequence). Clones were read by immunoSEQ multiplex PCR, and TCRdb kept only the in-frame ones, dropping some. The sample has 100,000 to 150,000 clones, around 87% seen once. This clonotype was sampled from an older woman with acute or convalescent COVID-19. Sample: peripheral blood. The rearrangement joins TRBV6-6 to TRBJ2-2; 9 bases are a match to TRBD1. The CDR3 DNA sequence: TGTGCCAGCAGCCACGGACAGGGGACCACCGGGGAGCTGTTTTTT. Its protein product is CASSHGQGTTGELFF.